One T cell receptor beta chain is described in this entry. Unique molecular identifiers were incorporated into the prepared TCRbeta library. TCRdb redid the calling of the PCR reads with MiXCR, one entry per CDR3 protein. Among about 980,000 distinct CDR3 sequences listed, about 30% were seen once. V lost 6 bases, J lost 1 base, and 16 bases lay in between. Germline assignment: CDR1 MNHEY and CDR2 SMNVEV (reference sequence). This CDR3 contains 15 residues. The source of the sample is a study of T-cell reconstitution after alpha-beta-depleted transplantation in children. The sequence came from a boy under two years old who had a stem cell transplant for SCID, so the T cells may come from the graft donor. The chain carries TRBV27 and TRBJ2-7, with D possibly matching TRBD2 (5 bases). The input for sequencing was PBMCs, mostly from graft donor cells, taken 360 days after TCRalphabeta/CD19-depleted stem cell transplant. CDR3 residues: CASSPFEGGSYEQYF. The CDR3 DNA sequence: TGTGCCAGCAGCCCTTTCGAGGGTGGTTCCTACGAGCAGTACTTC.